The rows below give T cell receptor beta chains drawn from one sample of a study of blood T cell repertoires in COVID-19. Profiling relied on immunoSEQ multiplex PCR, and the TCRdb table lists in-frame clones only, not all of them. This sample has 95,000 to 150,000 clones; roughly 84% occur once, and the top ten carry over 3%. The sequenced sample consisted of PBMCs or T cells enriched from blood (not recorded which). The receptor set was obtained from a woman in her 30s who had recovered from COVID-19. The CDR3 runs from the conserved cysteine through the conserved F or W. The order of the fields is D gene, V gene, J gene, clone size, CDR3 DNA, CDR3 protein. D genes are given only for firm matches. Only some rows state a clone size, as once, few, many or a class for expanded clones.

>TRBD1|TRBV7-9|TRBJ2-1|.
TGTGCCAGCAGCACGGACAGGGGCACTTACAATGAGCAGTTCTTC
CASSTDRGTYNEQFF
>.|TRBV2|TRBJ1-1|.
TGTGCCAGCAGTGAAATACGCATGAGCACTGAAGCTTTCTTT
CASSEIRMSTEAFF
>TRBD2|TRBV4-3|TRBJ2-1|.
TGCGCCAGCAGCCAAGAACGGGCTAGCGGGAGCGGCGGGCAGTTCTTC
CASSQERASGSGGQFF
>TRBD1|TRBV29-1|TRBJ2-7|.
TGCAGCGTTGTAGGACAGGGCCTCGCCTACGAGCAGTACTTC
CSVVGQGLAYEQYF
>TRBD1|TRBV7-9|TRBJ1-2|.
TGTGCCAGCAGCCCACGGGACAGTAACTATGGCTACACCTTC
CASSPRDSNYGYTF
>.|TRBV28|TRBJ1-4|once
TGTGCCAGCAGCTCCCTCGCGGGGGGGCTTAATGAAAAACTGTTTTTT
CASSSLAGGLNEKLFF
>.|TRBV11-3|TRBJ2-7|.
TGTGCCAGCAGCCCCCGATGGGGAGGCGAGCAGTACTTC
CASSPRWGGEQYF
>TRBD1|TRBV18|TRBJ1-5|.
TGTGCCAGCTCACGAGGGACAGGGGTTCAGCCCCAGCATTTT
CASSRGTGVQPQHF
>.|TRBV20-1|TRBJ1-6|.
TGCAGTGCTAGTTTTGGGATCGGGGTCAATTCACCCCTCCACTTT
CSASFGIGVNSPLHF
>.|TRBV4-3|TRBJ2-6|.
TGCGCCAGCAGCCAAGGCGGAGGCATAGCCAACGTCCTGACTTTC
CASSQGGGIANVLTF
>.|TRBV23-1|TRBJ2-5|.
TGCGCCAGCAGTCAACCAGACAGGTCCACAGAGACCCAGTACTTC
CASSQPDRSTETQYF
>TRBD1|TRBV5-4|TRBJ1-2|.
TGTGCCAGCAGCGGGTGGGACAGGGGATATTCGAATGGCTACACCTTC
CASSGWDRGYSNGYTF
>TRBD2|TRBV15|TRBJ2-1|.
TGTGCCACCAGCACCGGTAGCGGGAGGGCTCTCAGATACAATGAGCAGTTCTTC
CATSTGSGRALRYNEQFF
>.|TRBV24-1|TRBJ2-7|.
TGTGCCACCAGTGGTGGACGCGGGGACCCCTACGAGCAGTACTTC
CATSGGRGDPYEQYF
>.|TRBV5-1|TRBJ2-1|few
TGCGCCAGCAGCGAGAGAGGGGCGGGAGAGCAGTTCTTC
CASSERGAGEQFF
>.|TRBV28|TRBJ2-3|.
TGTGCCAGCAGACCCCTAGGCCCTACCTCTGGGACAGATACGCAGTATTTT
CASRPLGPTSGTDTQYF
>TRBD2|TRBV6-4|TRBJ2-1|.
TGTGCCAGCAGTAAAACCTGGGAGGGGAGGATGGAGCAGTTCTTC
CASSKTWEGRMEQFF
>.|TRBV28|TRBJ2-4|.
TGTGCCAGCAGCTACAGCGGAGGAGAAAACATTCAGTACTTC
CASSYSGGENIQYF
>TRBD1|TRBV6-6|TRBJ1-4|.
TGTGCCAGCAGTCTACCGGGACAGGGGGCGACTAATGAAAAACTGTTTTTT
CASSLPGQGATNEKLFF
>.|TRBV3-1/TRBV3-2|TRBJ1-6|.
TGTGCCAGCAGCCAAGGACAGTCTAATTCACCCCTCCACTTT
CASSQGQSNSPLHF
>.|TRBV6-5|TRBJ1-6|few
TGTGCCAGCAGCAGTGTCGGGGTGCGATCACCCCTCCACTTT
CASSSVGVRSPLHF
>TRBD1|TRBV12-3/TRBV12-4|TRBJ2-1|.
TGTGCCAGCAGCCGGACAGGGAATGAGCAGTTCTTC
CASSRTGNEQFF
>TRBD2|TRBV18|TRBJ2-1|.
TGTGCCAGCTCGCTCTTCGGGACTAGCGGGAGTAGTGAGCAGTTCTTC
CASSLFGTSGSSEQFF
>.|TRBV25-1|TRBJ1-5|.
TGTGCCAGCAGTGGGGGGGTCGGCGGGGGTAATCAGCCCCAGCATTTT
CASSGGVGGGNQPQHF
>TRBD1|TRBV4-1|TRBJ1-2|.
TGCGCCAGCAGCCAAGGACAGGGGATCTATGGCTACACCTTC
CASSQGQGIYGYTF
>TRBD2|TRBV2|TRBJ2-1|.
TGTGCCAGCAGTGCGCCTTCGGGACTAGCGGGAAGGAATGAGCAGTTCTTC
CASSAPSGLAGRNEQFF
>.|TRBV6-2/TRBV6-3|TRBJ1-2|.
TGTGCCAGCAGTTACCGTCAGGGGCCTAATGGCTACACCTTC
CASSYRQGPNGYTF
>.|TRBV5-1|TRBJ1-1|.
TGCGCCAGCAGCTTGGGCAGTCGCGGCACTGAAGCTTTCTTT
CASSLGSRGTEAFF
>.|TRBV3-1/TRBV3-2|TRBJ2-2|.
TGTGCCAGCAAAAGACAGGCGAACACCGGGGAGCTGTTTTTT
CASKRQANTGELFF
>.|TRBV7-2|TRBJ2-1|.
TGTGCCAGCAGCTTCCGGGAGTGGACCACACGGCAGTTCTTC
CASSFREWTTRQFF
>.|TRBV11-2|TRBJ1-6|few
TGTGCCAGCAGCTTAGAGAAGGGTCAGGGCCTGCCTTGGGGAAATTCACCCCTCCACTTT
CASSLEKGQGLPWGNSPLHF
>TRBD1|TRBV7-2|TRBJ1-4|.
TGTGCCAGCAGCTTAGGACACAGGGGGGGTAATGAAAAACTGTTTTTT
CASSLGHRGGNEKLFF
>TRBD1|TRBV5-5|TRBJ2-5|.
TGTGCCAGCAGCCCCGCCATTGCAGGGGGCGCGAGGACCCAGTACTTC
CASSPAIAGGARTQYF